This T cell receptor (beta chain) was sequenced for a study of read filtering for tumor transcriptome and immune sequencing. Study-wide background: Revised staging placed under ten patients in R-ISS I, 15 to 20 in II, more than five in III.

Study findings and constraints: IR-seq and RNA-seq agreed better without single-read clonotypes. The CD138-negative fraction was mixed bone marrow immune cells, not pure T cells. About four fifths of IR-seq clonotypes had a single read, yet these held approximately 4% of reads.

CDR3 length equals 16 residues. The germline V gene has CDR1 SGHTA and CDR2 FQGTGA. This library used roughly 430 ng RNA and molecular barcoded adaptors spanning alpha/delta and beta/gamma chains. Each CDR3 protein gets one entry after TCRdb re-called the reads with MiXCR. The sample carries more than 45,000 distinct CDR3 sequences, over 9% recorded once. Turning to this clonotype: The antigen remains unidentified. The junction and the germline gene differ at one end; a read error may be behind it.

The chain joins TRBV7-3 to TRBJ2-5, with a weak D call TRBD2 (7 bases). The sample comprised a population of CD138-negative cells sorted from bone marrow. This receptor was taken from a donor aged 40 or older with multiple myeloma. The DNA for the CDR3 is TGTGCCACCAGCTTAACGGGGAGGGGGGGCCAAGAGACCCAGTGCTTC. It is translated as CATSLTGRGGQETQCF. Full variable domain (remainder filled in from reference TRBV7-3 and TRBJ2-5): GAGVSQTPSNKVTEKGKYVELRCDPISGHTALYWYRQSLGQGPEFLIYFQGTGAADDSGLPNDRFFAVRPEGSVSTLKIQRTERGDSAVYLCATSLTGRGGQETQCFGPGTRLLVL.